This T cell receptor (beta chain) comes out of a study of cytomegalovirus exposure and HLA in healthy donors. PCR primers comprised 60 Vbeta and 13 Jbeta primers. The assay was immunoSEQ multiplex PCR, and TCRdb's table has in-frame clones only and misses some. The sample has 100,000 to 150,000 clones, approximately 80% seen once. Sequences were obtained from PBMCs. The receptor was derived from a female donor in good health and CMV-seronegative.

The CDR3 region is CASSVDGTDTQYF. The CDR3 DNA reads as TGTGCCAGCAGCGTAGACGGGACAGATACGCAGTATTTT. The genes are TRBV9 and TRBJ2-3, with no clear D. From germline, CDR1 is SGDLS and CDR2 YYNGEE. CDR3 length: 13 residues. Trimming took 0 bases from V and 3 from J, leaving 5 bases between them.